These 24 T cell receptor beta chains came from one sample sequenced in a study of OX40 agonist ivuxolimab in advanced cancers. Assay: immunoSEQ multiplex PCR; the TCRdb copy retains only in-frame clones and omits some. The sample lists tens of thousands of clones, more than 70% seen once, with 2% to 3% in the top ten. This sample comprised CD4+ or CD8+ T cells sorted from blood, obtained in a trial of the OX40 agonist ivuxolimab. The receptors stem from an adult with an advanced solid tumor such as melanoma, head and neck, liver or kidney cancer.

This chain connects TRBV20-1 to TRBJ2-1; the D is unclear. The germline V and J ends were trimmed by 0 bases and 13 bases, with 10 bases remaining between them. The CDR3 length is 11 residues. The germline V gene has CDR1 DFQATT and CDR2 SNEGSKA (reference sequence). CDR3 amino acids: CSARDGTGQFF. CDR3 nucleotides: TGCAGTGCTAGAGACGGTACTGGTCAGTTCTTC.

The chain couples TRBV11-2 to TRBJ1-1; TRBD1 matches at 7 bases. The CDR3 is 17 residues long. After removal of 1 base from V and 0 bases from J, the junction contained 8 bases not matched to a gene. The germline gives CDR1 SGHAT, CDR2 FQNNGV. Here the CDR3 reads CASSLVGGVALNTEAFF. CDR3 coding DNA: TGTGCCAGCAGCTTAGTAGGGGGCGTAGCTCTGAACACTGAAGCTTTCTTT. The full variable domain, rest sourced from reference TRBV11-2 and TRBJ1-1, is EAGVAQSPRYKIIEKRQSVAFWCNPISGHATLYWYQQILGQGPKLLIQFQNNGVVDDSQLPKDRFSAERLKGVDSTLKIQPAKLEDSAVYLCASSLVGGVALNTEAFFGQGTRLTVV.

V is TRBV14 and J is TRBJ2-5; unclear D gene. With the DNA end fitting TRBJ2-7 better, the J assignment may be wrong. The CDR3 loop spans 13 amino acids. Germline CDR1 and CDR2: SGHDN and FVKESK. CDR3 in amino acids: CASSQAGLYEQYF. The CDR3 bases are TGTGCCAGCAGCCAAGCGGGTCTGTACGAGCAGTACTTC.

V and J are TRBV25-1 and TRBJ1-1; 7 bases agree with TRBD1. Germline loops: CDR1 MGHDK, CDR2 SYGVNS. V was pared by 1 base and J by 4 bases, with 6 bases of the junction left unmatched. This CDR3 is 15 amino acids long. The CDR3 DNA reads as TGTGCCAGCAGTGAATGGGGCAGGGGGAGCACTGAAGCTTTCTTT. Translation gives CASSEWGRGSTEAFF. Together with reference TRBV25-1 and TRBJ1-1, the CDR3 gives the full variable domain: EADIYQTPRYLVIGTGKKITLECSQTMGHDKMYWYQQDPGMELHLIHYSYGVNSTEKGDLSSESTVSRIRTEHFPLTLESARPSHTSQYLCASSEWGRGSTEAFFGQGTRLTVV.

This clone was counted once. The gene calls are TRBV5-1 and TRBJ2-2; D may be TRBD2 (6 bases). V lost 4 bases and J 5 bases, leaving 15 bases between the germline ends. Germline-derived CDR1 and CDR2 are SGHRS and YFSETQ. The CDR3 length is 15 residues. CDR3 amino acids: CASSASGGGTGELFF. DNA for the CDR3: TGCGCCAGCAGCGCCAGCGGTGGAGGGACCGGGGAGCTGTTTTTT.

The V call is TRBV7-8, the J call TRBJ2-3, with 13 bases lining up with TRBD2. The V segment lost 0 bases and the J segment 2 bases; nucleotides outside the gene matches: 5. The CDR3 extends over 18 amino acids. Germline V gene lookup returns CDR1 SGHVS and CDR2 FQNEAQ. This CDR3 is CASSLATSGGTLTDTQYF. CDR3 nucleotide sequence: TGTGCCAGCAGCTTAGCGACTAGCGGGGGGACCCTCACAGATACGCAGTATTTT.

The genes are TRBV9 and TRBJ1-6, with D hard to call. Trimming took off 0 bases at V and 8 bases at J, with 15 bases between the two ends. The CDR3 loop spans 16 amino acids. Germline V gene lookup returns CDR1 SGDLS and CDR2 YYNGEE. The CDR3 spells CASSVGPEGMDSPLHF. DNA for the CDR3: TGTGCCAGCAGCGTAGGTCCAGAAGGCATGGATTCACCCCTCCACTTT.

This clone was counted only a few times. V gene TRBV5-1 combines with J gene TRBJ1-5; D might be TRBD1 (5 bases). This CDR3 has 15 amino acids. Germline V gives CDR1 SGHRS, CDR2 YFSETQ. V was trimmed by 1 base and J by 4 bases, leaving 12 bases between them. The CDR3 bases are TGCGCCAGCAGCTTGCACGGGACCGGGAATCAGCCCCAGCATTTT. It codes for CASSLHGTGNQPQHF.

This sequence joins TRBV9 and TRBJ2-2; TRBD2 matches 7 bases. The CDR3 is 13 residues long. The germline CDR1 and CDR2 sequences are SGDLS and YYNGEE. The J segment lost 6 bases and the V segment lost 4 bases, leaving 3 bases of the junction unmatched. Here the CDR3 DNA reads TGTGCCAGCAGCAGACTAGCAGCCGGGGAGCTGTTTTTT. This translates into CASSRLAAGELFF.

V usage is TRBV7-9 and J usage is TRBJ1-5; D uncertain. The V gene lost 5 bases and the J gene lost 4 bases, with 9 bases spanning the gap. In germline, CDR1 is SEHNR, CDR2 FQNEAQ (reference sequence). The CDR3 runs to 13 residues. The CDR3 loop reads CASSRMGNQPQHF. CDR3 bases: TGTGCCAGCAGCCGTATGGGGAATCAGCCCCAGCATTTT.

This clone was seen more than once but under ten times. CDR3 sequence: CARSVPGNTEAFF. CDR3 DNA sequence: TGTGCCAGAAGCGTCCCGGGGAACACTGAAGCTTTCTTT. The chain recombines TRBV5-3 with TRBJ1-1, with no clear D. TRBV5-3 is sorted into the ORF group, with uncertain function. The V end was cut by 4 bases, the J end by 1 base, with 8 bases between. This CDR3 is built from 13 residues.

The chain has TRBV10-2 and TRBJ2-1, with 9 bases aligning to TRBD2. The CDR3 sequence is 14 residues long. After removal of 6 bases from V and 5 bases from J, the junction contained 5 bases not matched to a gene. From germline, CDR1 is WSHSY and CDR2 SAAADI. This CDR3 reads CASRPLAGDNEQFF. The CDR3 DNA reads as TGCGCCAGCAGGCCCTTAGCGGGAGACAATGAGCAGTTCTTC.

This clone has a handful of counts. The chain is built from TRBV19 and TRBJ2-7; 11 bases agree with TRBD2. The CDR3 covers 17 residues. Germline V gene sequence: CDR1 LNHDA, CDR2 SQIVND (reference sequence). The ends lost 3 bases at V and 3 bases at J; junction bases unmatched: 10. CDR3 residues: CASSIRLAGGRGYEQYF. The DNA of the CDR3 is TGTGCCAGTAGTATTCGCCTAGCGGGAGGAAGAGGCTACGAGCAGTACTTC.

The chain uses TRBV5-6 and TRBJ2-5; D possibly uses TRBD1 or TRBD2 (6 bases each). The CDR3 totals 15 residues. The germline gives CDR1 SGHDT, CDR2 YYEEEE. V lost 4 bases to trimming and J lost 2 bases, with 15 bases between them. CDR3 in amino acids: CASSEKGGLQETQYF. The CDR3 DNA reads as TGTGCCAGCAGCGAGAAAGGGGGGCTTCAAGAGACCCAGTACTTC.

The chain couples TRBV5-5 to TRBJ1-3; 11 nucleotides align to TRBD1. This CDR3 comprises 17 residues. The germline V gene has CDR1 SGHKS and CDR2 YYEKEE (reference sequence). The junction had 5 bases not matched to a gene; V was cut back by 0 bases and J by 3 bases. The CDR3 loop reads CASSLVPGQGDGNTIYF. The CDR3 bases are TGTGCCAGCAGCTTGGTTCCGGGACAGGGGGATGGAAACACCATATATTTT.

The chain couples TRBV11-2 to TRBJ2-1; TRBD2 aligns across 11 bases. This CDR3 has 15 amino acids. V was pared by 2 bases and J by 5 bases, with 2 bases of the junction left unmatched. CDR1 is SGHAT and CDR2 is FQNNGV in the germline V gene. The CDR3 reads CASSLPGLADNEQFF. In DNA form, the CDR3 reads TGTGCCAGCAGCTTACCGGGACTAGCGGACAATGAGCAGTTCTTC.

The rearrangement uses TRBV19 and TRBJ2-5, with D unclear. V lost 3 bases, J lost 2 bases, and 7 bases lay in between. The germline V gene has CDR1 LNHDA and CDR2 SQIVND (reference sequence). The CDR3 spans 13 residues. The CDR3 region is CASSITEQETQYF. CDR3 in DNA: TGTGCCAGTAGTATTACAGAACAAGAGACCCAGTACTTC.

This chain connects TRBV19 to TRBJ2-5; 8 nucleotides match TRBD1. The J call is doubtful: the DNA matches TRBJ2-7 better. CDR1 LNHDA and CDR2 SQIVND come from the germline V gene (reference sequence). The CDR3 is 16 residues long. The CDR3 DNA is TGTGCCAGTAGTATAGGAGGCAGGGGGCGATCCTACGAGCAGTACTTC. Its protein product is CASSIGGRGRSYEQYF.

The chain employs TRBV27 and TRBJ1-1; D might be TRBD1 (6 bases). The CDR3 spans 15 residues. Per germline, CDR1 MNHEY and CDR2 SMNVEV (reference sequence). Trimming removed 1 base from V and 4 bases from J, with 13 bases in between. In DNA, the CDR3 is TGTGCCAGCAGTTTATGGGTGGACAGCTCCACTGAAGCTTTCTTT. Translation: CASSLWVDSSTEAFF.

The chain links TRBV5-1 to TRBJ2-3; D unclear. Per germline, CDR1 SGHRS and CDR2 YFSETQ. The CDR3 covers 14 residues. Trimming took off 2 bases at V and 0 bases at J, with 7 bases between the two ends. The CDR3 sequence: CASSLTLSTDTQYF. For the CDR3, the DNA is TGCGCCAGCAGCTTAACACTTAGCACAGATACGCAGTATTTT.

This chain uses TRBV4-1 with TRBJ1-4, with D perhaps matching TRBD1 (5 bases). This CDR3 is built from 17 residues. Looked up from germline, CDR1 is MGHRA and CDR2 is YSYEKL. The V and J ends lost 3 bases and 2 bases respectively, with 16 bases between them. CDR3 bases: TGCGCCAGCAGCCAGGGGCCCCAAGCGTCGACTAATGAAAAACTGTTTTTT. Translating gives CASSQGPQASTNEKLFF.

The V call is TRBV5-5, the J call TRBJ1-1; no firm D call. Trimming removed 4 bases from V and 3 bases from J, with 13 bases in between. The germline gives CDR1 SGHKS, CDR2 YYEKEE (reference sequence). The CDR3 length is 14 residues. CDR3 sequence reads: CASSPRPRDTEAFF. CDR3 bases: TGTGCCAGCAGCCCGAGGCCACGGGACACTGAAGCTTTCTTT.

The chain is built from TRBV7-8 and TRBJ1-1; D is unresolved. V dropped 1 base and J dropped 4 bases, with 16 bases sitting between them. This CDR3 has 16 residues. Germline-derived CDR1 and CDR2 are SGHVS and FQNEAQ. The CDR3 sequence is CASSLVSDSGSTEAFF. The DNA of the CDR3 is TGTGCCAGCAGCTTAGTGTCCGATTCCGGGAGCACTGAAGCTTTCTTT.

This clone was observed a handful of times. This rearrangement joins TRBV6-5 to TRBJ1-2, with 7 bases aligning to TRBD1. Trimming cost V 5 bases and J 6 bases; bases outside gene matches: 9. Germline loops: CDR1 MNHEY, CDR2 SVGAGI. This CDR3 region has 14 residues. Here the CDR3 reads CASSRHRGMDGYTF. CDR3 DNA sequence: TGTGCCAGCAGTAGACACAGGGGTATGGATGGCTACACCTTC.